Following are 10 T cell receptor beta chains from one sample sequenced in a study of OX40 agonist ivuxolimab in advanced cancers. Some clones are missing from TCRdb's copy, which holds only in-frame ones; the method was immunoSEQ multiplex PCR. The table has more than 70,000 clones, about four fifths seen once. Here the sequenced sample was CD4+ or CD8+ T cells sorted from blood, taken in a trial of the OX40 agonist ivuxolimab. The source is an adult with an advanced solid tumor such as melanoma, head and neck, liver or kidney cancer.

This clone was observed a single time. The chain couples TRBV27 to TRBJ1-2, with D unclear. The CDR3 loop spans 15 amino acids. V gave up 0 bases and J gave up 7 bases, with 15 bases separating them. CDR1 and CDR2 from the germline V gene are MNHEY and SMNVEV (reference sequence). In nucleotides, the CDR3 is TGTGCCAGCAGTTTATCTGCGGACGTATGGGGTGGCTACACCTTC. Translated: CASSLSADVWGGYTF.

The CDR3 is CASSLRRERGYGYTF. The CDR3 region has the DNA TGTGCCAGCAGTTTGCGTCGGGAACGAGGCTATGGCTACACCTTC. J is TRBJ1-2 and V is TRBV27, with no clear D. V was pared by 3 bases and J by 4 bases, with 15 bases between. In germline, CDR1 is MNHEY, CDR2 SMNVEV (reference sequence). The CDR3 spans 15 residues.

J is TRBJ2-5 and V is TRBV6-5; 12 bases map to TRBD2. The CDR3 runs to 15 residues. Germline assignment: CDR1 MNHEY and CDR2 SVGAGI. The junction had 5 bases not matched to a gene; V was cut back by 5 bases and J by 4 bases. CDR3: CASSQTSGGSETQYF. The CDR3 nucleotides are TGTGCCAGCAGTCAGACTAGCGGGGGATCAGAGACCCAGTACTTC.

The J gene is TRBJ1-1, the V gene TRBV12-5; no definite D call. The V end lost 1 base, the J end lost 0 bases, and 6 bases lay between the germline ends. The V gene's germline CDR1 is LGHNT and CDR2 FRNRAP. The CDR3 runs 14 residues. The CDR3 DNA follows: TGTGCTAGTGGTTTGGAGGAGATGAACACTGAAGCTTTCTTT. Protein sequence: CASGLEEMNTEAFF.

A few counts support this clone. The chain links TRBV6-1 to TRBJ1-4, with 7 bases matching TRBD1. The CDR3 totals 14 residues. V trimming: 7 bases; J trimming: 5 bases; junction bases outside the gene matches: 7. Germline V gene data show CDR1 as MNHNS and CDR2 as SASEGT. CDR3: CASTAGTANEKLFF. For the CDR3, the DNA is TGTGCCAGCACCGCCGGGACAGCAAATGAAAAACTGTTTTTT.

V and J are TRBV7-2 and TRBJ2-7, with TRBD1 matching over 7 bases. With 5 bases clipped from V and 4 bases from J, the junction kept 8 bases outside the gene matches. In germline, CDR1 is SGHTA, CDR2 FQGNSA. The CDR3 is 14 amino acids. CDR3 nucleotides: TGTGCCAGCAGCCTAGGGGGACAGACTTACGAGCAGTACTTC. It is translated as CASSLGGQTYEQYF.

The chain is built from TRBV7-9 and TRBJ2-5; 7 nucleotides align to TRBD1. V lost 3 bases and J lost 4; bases outside the gene matches: 11. The CDR3 extends over 16 amino acids. Germline V gene sequence: CDR1 SEHNR, CDR2 FQNEAQ (reference sequence). CDR3 in amino acids: CASSLEAGGTGETQYF. In nucleotides, the CDR3 is TGTGCCAGCAGCTTGGAGGCAGGGGGTACCGGAGAGACCCAGTACTTC.

The chain has TRBV9 and TRBJ2-7; 7 bases line up with TRBD1. The CDR3 sequence is 14 residues long. Germline CDR1 is SGDLS and CDR2 is YYNGEE. V was pared by 2 bases and J by 0 bases, with 2 bases of the junction left unmatched. CDR3 in amino acids: CASSVGTDSYEQYF. In nucleotides, the CDR3 is TGTGCCAGCAGCGTTGGGACAGACTCCTACGAGCAGTACTTC.

This chain connects TRBV4-3 to TRBJ1-2, with D perhaps matching TRBD1 (5 bases). The germline V and J ends were trimmed by 7 bases and 8 bases, with 23 bases remaining between them. Germline values: CDR1 LGHNA, CDR2 YSLEER. The CDR3 sequence is 15 residues long. As DNA, the CDR3 is TGCGCCAGCATGACCACACCGGGGACCCCCGGCGGCTACACCTTC. Translating it yields CASMTTPGTPGGYTF.

This clone came up a few times. The chain has TRBV7-8 and TRBJ1-5; D remains ambiguous. The V gene's germline CDR1 is SGHVS and CDR2 FQNEAQ. The CDR3 covers 13 residues. V was pared by 6 bases and J by 2 bases, with 8 bases between. The CDR3 sequence: CASRERGNQPQHF. The CDR3 nucleotides are TGTGCCAGCAGGGAGAGGGGCAATCAGCCCCAGCATTTT.